Each of the 22 T cell receptor beta chains below was sequenced from the same sample in a study of control samples from healthy donors and cancer patients. Some clones are missing from TCRdb's copy, which holds only in-frame ones; the method was immunoSEQ multiplex PCR. The sample yields hundreds of thousands of clones, roughly 80% seen once. What was sequenced was PBMCs. These receptors originate from a woman in her sixties with lung cancer.

The genes are TRBV7-3 and TRBJ2-7, with no clear D. V was pared by 4 bases and J by 4 bases, with 11 bases between. The CDR3 runs to 13 residues. The germline V gene encodes CDR1 SGHTA and CDR2 FQGTGA. CDR3 nucleotide sequence: TGTGCCAGCAGCTGGTGGGCTCTATACGAGCAGTACTTC. This encodes CASSWWALYEQYF.

The rearrangement links TRBV20-1 to TRBJ1-5, with D tentatively TRBD1 (6 bases). Germline CDR1 is DFQATT and CDR2 is SNEGSKA (reference sequence). V was pared by 3 bases and J by 0 bases, with 12 bases between. The CDR3 totals 15 residues. In nucleotides, the CDR3 is TGCAGTGCTAGTTCGGGGGGCTATAGCAATCAGCCCCAGCATTTT. Translated: CSASSGGYSNQPQHF.

V and J are TRBV9 and TRBJ2-2, with 7 bases aligning to TRBD1. Trimming removed 4 bases from V and 4 bases from J; junction bases left unmatched: 7. CDR1 SGDLS and CDR2 YYNGEE come from the germline V gene. CDR3 size: 15 residues. CDR3 bases: TGTGCCAGCAGCCCCGGGGACAGTATCACCGGGGAGCTGTTTTTT. This codes for CASSPGDSITGELFF. The variable domain in full, completed from reference TRBV9 and TRBJ2-2, reads DSGVTQTPKHLITATGQRVTLRCSPRSGDLSVYWYQQSLDQGLQFLIQYYNGEERAKGNILERFSAQQFPDLHSELNLSSLELGDSALYFCASSPGDSITGELFFGEGSRLTVL.

The chain links TRBV2 to TRBJ1-6; 8 bases are shared with TRBD1. Germline values: CDR1 SNHLY, CDR2 FYNNEI. The CDR3 runs 12 residues. Trimming took 10 bases from V and 7 from J; bases not matched to a gene: 3. In nucleotides, the CDR3 is TGTGCCACCCGACAGGGGAATTCACCCCTCCACTTT. Translated: CATRQGNSPLHF.

This clone has more than one count but fewer than ten. The chain joins TRBV3-1 (or the pseudogene TRBV3-2) to TRBJ2-7, with D maybe TRBD1 (5 bases). Between the trimmed V and J ends, which lost 0 bases and 5 bases, there was a span of 17 bases. The V gene's germline CDR1 is LGHDT and CDR2 YNNKEL (reference sequence). The CDR3 covers 16 residues. The CDR3: CASSQDFKTVQDEQYF. The DNA for the CDR3 is TGTGCCAGCAGCCAAGATTTCAAGACAGTGCAGGACGAGCAGTACTTC.

The chain uses TRBV27 and TRBJ1-1; possibly TRBD1 for D (5 bases). V lost 3 bases and J 2 bases, leaving 13 bases between the germline ends. Germline CDR1 is MNHEY and CDR2 is SMNVEV (reference sequence). The CDR3 runs 15 residues. CDR3 sequence reads: CASSFPGIRNTEAFF. The CDR3 DNA is TGTGCCAGCAGTTTCCCAGGGATAAGAAACACTGAAGCTTTCTTT.

This chain uses TRBV24-1 with TRBJ2-1, with D possibly matching TRBD1 (5 bases). Trimming shortened V by 3 bases and J by 6 bases, and 17 bases separated the two germline ends. The CDR3 has 16 residues. Per the germline V gene, CDR1 is KGHDR and CDR2 is SFDVKD. In nucleotides, the CDR3 is TGTGCCACCAGTGATCCTAGGGGTCCCTTTGGCAATGAGCAGTTCTTC. Protein product: CATSDPRGPFGNEQFF.

This clone was counted a few times. The chain recombines TRBV4-1 with TRBJ1-4; maybe TRBD1 (6 bases). This CDR3 comprises 18 residues. V lost 1 base and J lost 7, with 22 bases in between. Germline V CDR1 and CDR2: MGHRA, YSYEKL. Written as DNA, the CDR3 is TGCGCCAGCAGCCAAGCTCCACAGAGGACCGTAGGGGGTGAAAAACTGTTTTTT. It specifies CASSQAPQRTVGGEKLFF.

This clone was counted only a few times. Other DNA sequences from this sample encode an identical CDR3 as well. The gene calls are TRBV7-3 and TRBJ2-3, with TRBD2 identical over 11 bases. The germline V gene has CDR1 SGHTA and CDR2 FQGTGA. V dropped 5 bases and J dropped 2; count of bases not matched to a gene: 3. This CDR3 is 15 amino acids long. In DNA form, the CDR3 reads TGTGCCAGCAGCCGACTAGCGGGGTCCACAGATACGCAGTATTTT. Its protein product is CASSRLAGSTDTQYF.

The chain has TRBV4-1 and TRBJ2-5; 15 bases agree with TRBD2. V lost 1 base, J lost 2 bases, and 11 bases stayed unmatched. Germline CDR1 is MGHRA and CDR2 is YSYEKL. CDR3 size: 20 residues. Here the CDR3 reads CASSQALGLAGGPRQETQYF. The CDR3 nucleotides read TGCGCCAGCAGCCAAGCCCTCGGACTAGCGGGGGGGCCGCGGCAAGAGACCCAGTACTTC.

This clone has a handful of counts. The genes are TRBV5-1 and TRBJ1-1; D gene unclear. With 7 bases removed from V and 5 bases from J, the gap between germline ends came to 12 bases. From germline, CDR1 is SGHRS and CDR2 YFSETQ. The CDR3 totals 12 residues. CDR3 sequence (DNA): TGCGCCAGCTACCTCCTGAGGACTGAAGCTTTCTTT. Translating gives CASYLLRTEAFF.

V gene TRBV19 combines with J gene TRBJ2-3, with 7 bases matching TRBD1. The CDR3 has 21 residues. J gave up 1 base and V 5 bases, and 24 bases lay outside the gene matches. Germline CDR1 reads LNHDA; CDR2 reads SQIVND (reference sequence). CDR3 coding DNA: TGTGCCAGTAGTGGTCAGGGCCCGGGACAGAACAATAGGGGTGGCACAGATACGCAGTATTTT. It specifies CASSGQGPGQNNRGGTDTQYF.

The rearrangement joins TRBV24-1 to TRBJ1-4; TRBD1 is a possible D gene (6 bases). CDR1 is KGHDR, CDR2 SFDVKD, per germline. V was clipped by 2 bases and J by 7 bases, with 13 bases between them. CDR3 length equals 15 residues. The CDR3 DNA reads TGTGCCACCAGTGATTCTCGAGGGGGTTTTGAAAAACTGTTTTTT. It encodes CATSDSRGGFEKLFF.

This chain joins TRBV6-5 and TRBJ1-1; 7 bases agree with TRBD1. The CDR3 is 12 residues long. Per germline, CDR1 MNHEY and CDR2 SVGAGI. The V and J ends lost 6 bases and 5 bases, in that order; junction bases with no gene match: 3. CDR3 amino acids: CASSAGGTEAFF. The CDR3, as DNA: TGTGCCAGCAGCGCAGGGGGAACTGAAGCTTTCTTT.

The CDR3 DNA is TGCGCCAGCAGCTTGAGGCAGGGAGGAGGGACCGGGGAGCTGTTTTTT. It is translated as CASSLRQGGGTGELFF. The V call is TRBV5-1, the J call TRBJ2-2; D may be TRBD2 (6 bases). Germline V gene data show CDR1 as SGHRS and CDR2 as YFSETQ. Trimming stripped 1 base from V and 5 bases from J, with 15 bases between. The CDR3 has 16 residues.

J is TRBJ2-2 and V is TRBV2, with 7 bases fitting TRBD1. CDR1 SNHLY and CDR2 FYNNEI come from the germline V gene. This CDR3 region has 13 residues. J lost 6 bases, V lost 9 bases, and 7 bases had no gene match. The CDR3 sequence: CASGKTGAGELFF. The CDR3 region has the DNA TGTGCCAGTGGGAAAACAGGGGCCGGGGAGCTGTTTTTT.

The chain couples TRBV7-9 to TRBJ2-1, with D maybe TRBD1 (6 bases). The V and J ends lost 2 bases and 6 bases respectively, with 11 bases between them. CDR3 length: 14 amino acids. The germline V gene encodes CDR1 SEHNR and CDR2 FQNEAQ (reference sequence). CDR3 region: CASSLRAGANEQFF. CDR3 DNA: TGTGCCAGCAGCTTAAGGGCAGGGGCCAATGAGCAGTTCTTC.

The V gene is TRBV5-4, the J gene TRBJ2-7; TRBD1 is a possible D gene (5 bases). Germline V gene lookup returns CDR1 SGHNT and CDR2 YYREEE (reference sequence). The CDR3 totals 13 residues. The V end lost 2 bases, the J end lost 3 bases, and 9 bases lay between the germline ends. CDR3 sequence (DNA): TGTGCCAGCAGCTTACGGCAGGGCTACGAGCAGTACTTC. Amino acids: CASSLRQGYEQYF.

The V call is TRBV19, the J call TRBJ1-5; D is possibly TRBD1 (5 bases). CDR3 length equals 16 residues. Trimming took off 3 bases at V and 2 bases at J, with 14 bases between the two ends. Germline CDR1 reads LNHDA; CDR2 reads SQIVND (reference sequence). The CDR3 sequence is CASSIVGRGGNQPQHF. The DNA of the CDR3 is TGTGCCAGTAGTATCGTAGGGAGGGGAGGCAATCAGCCCCAGCATTTT.

V gene TRBV5-1 combines with J gene TRBJ1-1; D call uncertain. The germline V and J ends were trimmed by 7 bases and 3 bases, with 19 bases remaining between them. This CDR3 is 15 amino acids long. CDR1 and CDR2 from the germline V gene are SGHRS and YFSETQ. The CDR3 sequence: CASRTQTVQYTEAFF. As DNA, the CDR3 is TGCGCCAGCCGAACTCAAACGGTACAGTACACTGAAGCTTTCTTT.

This clone turned up a few times. The chain is built from TRBV3-1 (or the pseudogene TRBV3-2) and TRBJ2-3; no clear D gene. Germline V lookup: CDR1 LGHDT, CDR2 YNNKEL (reference sequence). The CDR3 contains 13 residues. V was pared by 0 bases and J by 3 bases, with 4 bases between. In DNA, the CDR3 is TGTGCCAGCAGCCAAGATTCGACAGATACGCAGTATTTT. Translation gives CASSQDSTDTQYF.

The chain combines TRBV7-9 with TRBJ2-2, with D tentatively TRBD2 (5 bases). Trimming took off 5 bases at V and 7 bases at J, with 17 bases between the two ends. This CDR3 is 15 amino acids long. Germline loops: CDR1 SEHNR, CDR2 FQNEAQ (reference sequence). CDR3 nucleotides: TGTGCCAGCAGCCTTAAGTCCGGGAAGCACGGGGAGCTGTTTTTT. Encoded protein: CASSLKSGKHGELFF.